This TCR beta chain emerged from a study of T cell repertoires in cytomegalovirus infection. Study-wide background: Public TCR beta signatures were indicative of both CMV infection and a matching HLA type. The study, taken as a whole, reports: Pooled public TCR beta family frequency picked out CMV carriers with the relevant HLA. Dominating the ex vivo response were HLA-C-restricted CMV-specific TCR beta clonotypes.

This clonotype was picked up many times. Its antigen is unidentified. TCRdb re-analysed the reads in MiXCR, keeping a single row per CDR3 protein. The data hold approximately 170,000 distinct CDR3 sequences, with approximately 17% observed a single time. This CDR3 is 12 amino acids long. CDR1 and CDR2 (germline): SGHVS, FQNEAQ. V was pared by 2 bases and J by 7 bases, with 6 bases between. This TCR was sampled from a human donor in good health (CMV status not recorded). Some clones in this sample may be carry-over from other donors' samples. The sample taken for sequencing was CD8+ T cells from PBMCs. The chain uses TRBV7-8 and TRBJ2-1; D gene unclear. This chain's CDR3 is CASSLTRNEQFF. CDR3 bases: TGTGCCAGCAGCTTAACCCGGAATGAGCAGTTCTTC.